This T cell receptor (beta chain) was identified during a study of siplizumab effects on memory and regulatory T cells. Study-wide points: The authors could not assign a naive or memory phenotype to roughly 75-96% of proliferating CD4+ or CD8+ clones.

TCRdb keeps only in-frame clones here, not all; method: immunoSEQ multiplex PCR. The table has over 95,000 clones, 93% seen once. This clone was found once. Its antigen is currently unknown. V gave up 6 bases and J gave up 7 bases; unmatched junction bases: 12. The CDR3 loop spans 15 amino acids. Germline CDR1 MDHEN, CDR2 SYDVKM. This TCR came from a human donor in good health. The chain employs TRBV28 and TRBJ1-2; 9 bases are shared with TRBD1. The specimen was non-Treg CD4+ T cells sorted from blood. The DNA of the CDR3 is TGTGCCAGCAGGGAGCCCGGGACAGGGAGGGGTGGCTACACCTTC. This translates into CASREPGTGRGGYTF.